These 26 T cell receptor beta chains originate from one sample sequenced in a study of T cell changes during pregnancy in multiple sclerosis. The protocol was immunoSEQ multiplex PCR, while the TCRdb copy is restricted to in-frame clones and leaves out a portion. In the table there are 35,000 or so clones, about 88% of which are singletons. The sequenced sample was CD4+ T cells from peripheral blood mononuclear cells, obtained before pregnancy. Receptors originate from a female donor with multiple sclerosis, enrolled in a pregnancy study.

This chain joins TRBV28 and TRBJ2-7; maybe TRBD1 (5 bases). The CDR3 sequence is 14 residues long. Trimming stripped 4 bases from V and 1 base from J, with 11 bases between. In germline, CDR1 is MDHEN, CDR2 SYDVKM. Here the CDR3 reads CASSSSDSSYEQYF. The CDR3 DNA reads TGTGCCAGCAGTTCATCAGACAGTTCCTACGAGCAGTACTTC.

J is TRBJ2-5 and V is TRBV7-2; TRBD2 is a possible D gene (7 bases). V was shortened by 4 bases and J by 4 bases, with 22 bases between the two germline ends. The CDR3 extends over 17 amino acids. Germline CDR1 and CDR2: SGHTA and FQGNSA. The chain's CDR3 is CASSSLRGGRAGETQYF. The DNA of the CDR3 is TGTGCCAGCAGCTCCCTTAGGGGGGGGAGGGCCGGAGAGACCCAGTACTTC.

The chain uses TRBV18 and TRBJ2-2, with TRBD1 as a possible D gene (6 bases). Germline CDR1 is KGHSH and CDR2 is LQKENI. Trimming removed 6 bases from V and 1 base from J, with 15 bases in between. The CDR3 runs to 16 residues. The CDR3 DNA follows: TGTGCCAGCTCCCGTCGGGACACGCTGAACACCGGGGAGCTGTTTTTT. It yields the protein CASSRRDTLNTGELFF.

The chain links TRBV5-1 to TRBJ1-2, with 9 bases aligning to TRBD1. The CDR3 contains 13 residues. Looked up from germline, CDR1 is SGHRS and CDR2 is YFSETQ. Unmatched junction bases numbered 8, after V lost 4 bases and J lost 10 bases. The CDR3 loop reads CASSPGTGPYYTF. The CDR3 DNA sequence: TGCGCCAGCAGCCCCGGGACAGGGCCCTACTACACCTTC.

The chain couples TRBV2 to TRBJ2-1, with D tentatively TRBD2 (6 bases). The length of the CDR3 is 15 residues. CDR1 SNHLY and CDR2 FYNNEI come from the germline V gene. The V end was cut by 6 bases, the J end by 2 bases, with 14 bases between. CDR3 sequence: CASSLEGSTYNEQFF. The CDR3 nucleotides are TGTGCCAGCAGCCTGGAGGGCTCAACCTACAATGAGCAGTTCTTC.

The CDR3 loop is CASSLSVNTEAFF. The CDR3 DNA sequence: TGTGCCAGCAGCTTAAGCGTAAACACTGAAGCTTTCTTT. The J gene is TRBJ1-1, the V gene TRBV7-2, with D uncertain. V was clipped by 2 bases and J by 2 bases, with 6 bases between them. This CDR3 has 13 amino acids. Germline CDR1 reads SGHTA; CDR2 reads FQGNSA.

The chain employs TRBV29-1 and TRBJ2-7, with 7 bases matching TRBD2. V dropped 4 bases and J dropped 4; count of bases not matched to a gene: 10. Germline V gene sequence: CDR1 SQVTM, CDR2 ANQGSEA. The CDR3 totals 14 residues. The CDR3 region is CSVGGLAESYEQYF. The CDR3 nucleotides are TGCAGCGTTGGTGGCCTAGCGGAATCTTACGAGCAGTACTTC.

This clone was picked up a small number of times. The chain is built from TRBV30 and TRBJ2-7, with TRBD2 identical over 7 bases. V lost 1 base to trimming and J lost 2 bases; unmatched junction nucleotides: 11. Germline loops: CDR1 GTSNPN, CDR2 SVGIG (reference sequence). The CDR3 extends over 16 amino acids. CDR3 in amino acids: CAWSGGGWDGPYEQYF. In DNA form, the CDR3 reads TGTGCCTGGAGTGGGGGGGGATGGGACGGACCCTACGAGCAGTACTTC.

A few counts support this clone. The chain couples TRBV30 to TRBJ1-1; D is unresolved. Germline V CDR1 and CDR2: GTSNPN, SVGIG (reference sequence). The CDR3 is 14 amino acids. V was pared by 2 bases and J by 6 bases, with 16 bases between. CDR3 sequence: CAWSSPPSRSEAFF. The CDR3 DNA reads TGTGCCTGGAGTAGCCCCCCATCCCGTTCTGAAGCTTTCTTT.

This rearrangement joins TRBV15 to TRBJ1-4; tentative D call: TRBD1 (5 bases). Trimming left V 4 bases short and J 0 bases short, with 15 bases between. The CDR3 is 17 amino acids. Germline CDR1 is LNHNV and CDR2 is YYDKDF (reference sequence). CDR3 bases: TGTGCCACCAGCAATACAGGCTCATTTGCAACTAATGAAAAACTGTTTTTT. Translated, it gives CATSNTGSFATNEKLFF.

The chain is built from TRBV7-2 and TRBJ1-2; tentatively, D is TRBD1 (6 bases). The CDR3 is 13 amino acids. Germline assignment: CDR1 SGHTA and CDR2 FQGNSA. V was shortened by 7 bases and J by 2 bases, with 11 bases between the two germline ends. The DNA of the CDR3 is TGTGCCAGCACCCTAGGGGGAAACTATGGCTACACCTTC. Its translation is CASTLGGNYGYTF.

The genes are TRBV7-2 and TRBJ2-7, with 9 bases aligning to TRBD1. The germline V gene encodes CDR1 SGHTA and CDR2 FQGNSA. The CDR3 is made up of 14 amino acids. Trimming at V came to 5 bases and at J to 2 bases, leaving 4 bases not matched to a gene. In DNA, the CDR3 is TGTGCCAGCAGCGGACAGGGGAGGGCCTACGAGCAGTACTTC. Translated, it gives CASSGQGRAYEQYF.

The chain links TRBV2 to TRBJ2-7; tentatively, D is TRBD1 (5 bases). The CDR3 has 16 amino acids. The ends were cut back, 7 bases at V and 3 bases at J, with 22 bases in the middle. The germline CDR1 and CDR2 sequences are SNHLY and FYNNEI. The CDR3 sequence: CASTQAPPGQGYEQYF. In nucleotides, the CDR3 is TGTGCCAGCACCCAAGCCCCTCCGGGCCAGGGCTACGAGCAGTACTTC.

The chain recombines TRBV5-8 with TRBJ2-3; 14 nucleotides line up with TRBD2. The V and J ends lost 4 bases and 4 bases, in that order; junction bases with no gene match: 8. Germline loops: CDR1 SGHTS, CDR2 YDEGEE. The CDR3 extends over 17 amino acids. The CDR3 bases are TGTGCCAGCAGCCTCGGGACTAGCGGGAGTGGGGCAGATACGCAGTATTTT. Amino acids: CASSLGTSGSGADTQYF.

This chain uses TRBV28 with TRBJ1-2; D remains unclear. This CDR3 is 13 amino acids long. Trimming took off 5 bases at V and 2 bases at J, with 9 bases between the two ends. Germline CDR1 MDHEN, CDR2 SYDVKM. This chain's CDR3 is CASSAEVNYGYTF. The CDR3 DNA follows: TGTGCCAGCAGTGCAGAGGTGAACTATGGCTACACCTTC.

This sequence joins TRBV27 and TRBJ2-3; D uncertain. The ends were cut back, 6 bases at V and 6 bases at J, with 13 bases in the middle. Germline V gives CDR1 MNHEY, CDR2 SMNVEV (reference sequence). The CDR3 is made up of 13 amino acids. CDR3 nucleotide sequence: TGTGCCAGCAGCCCTTATGTTGTCGATACGCAGTATTTT. Its protein product is CASSPYVVDTQYF.

The chain combines TRBV12-2 with TRBJ2-1; TRBD2 is taken as the D call from the table, unchecked against the DNA. TRBV12-2 is a known pseudogene. This CDR3 has 16 residues. The CDR3 protein is CASRHSGRASYNEQFF. The CDR3 nucleotides are TGTGCAAGTCGTCATAGCGGGAGGGCCTCCTACAATGAGCAGTTCTTC.

V is TRBV30 and J is TRBJ2-7, with D possibly TRBD1 on 5 matching bases. Germline values: CDR1 GTSNPN, CDR2 SVGIG (reference sequence). The ends were cut back, 4 bases at V and 1 base at J, with 14 bases in the middle. The CDR3 contains 14 residues. CDR3 nucleotides: TGTGCCTGGACTACGGTTAGGGGATCCTACGAGCAGTACTTC. As protein: CAWTTVRGSYEQYF.

This clone was counted once. This sequence joins TRBV9 and TRBJ2-7; D possibly corresponds to TRBD2 (6 bases). Germline loops: CDR1 SGDLS, CDR2 YYNGEE. The length of the CDR3 is 12 residues. V was trimmed by 4 bases and J by 3 bases, leaving 8 bases between them. CDR3 amino acids: CASSPGSYEQYF. In nucleotides, the CDR3 is TGTGCCAGCAGCCCCGGGAGCTACGAGCAGTACTTC.

This chain uses TRBV6-6 with TRBJ2-7; 12 bases match TRBD2. Per germline, CDR1 MNHNY and CDR2 SVGAGI (reference sequence). J gave up 6 bases and V 4 bases, and 10 bases lay outside the gene matches. This CDR3 region has 16 residues. CDR3 sequence: CASSSAQTSGSFEQYF. DNA for the CDR3: TGTGCCAGCAGTTCCGCCCAGACTAGCGGGAGTTTCGAGCAGTACTTC.

The chain has TRBV2 and TRBJ2-1, with D perhaps matching TRBD2 (6 bases). Trimming shortened V by 6 bases and J by 10 bases, and 13 bases separated the two germline ends. The CDR3 covers 12 residues. CDR1 and CDR2 (germline): SNHLY, FYNNEI. The CDR3 protein is CASRSTSGEQFF. Here the CDR3 DNA reads TGTGCCAGCAGGTCGACTAGTGGGGAGCAGTTCTTC.

The V call is TRBV11-3, the J call TRBJ2-1; 10 nucleotides match TRBD2. The CDR3 loop spans 16 amino acids. V dropped 5 bases and J dropped 3; count of bases not matched to a gene: 7. Germline V lookup: CDR1 SGHNT, CDR2 YENEEA. For the CDR3, the DNA is TGTGCCAGCAGCCCTTCTTTAGCGGGAGGCTACAATGAGCAGTTCTTC. This encodes CASSPSLAGGYNEQFF. Full variable domain (missing parts from reference TRBV11-3 and TRBJ2-1): EAGVVQSPRYKIIEKKQPVAFWCNPISGHNTLYWYLQNLGQGPELLIRYENEEAVDDSQLPKDRFSAERLKGVDSTLKIQPAELGDSAVYLCASSPSLAGGYNEQFFGPGTRLTVL.

The V and J genes are TRBV7-2 and TRBJ1-2; D might be TRBD1 (6 bases). Deletions cut 5 bases from V and 4 bases from J, with 14 bases between. Looked up from germline, CDR1 is SGHTA and CDR2 is FQGNSA. The CDR3 totals 14 residues. CDR3 in amino acids: CASSPQWTAYGYTF. CDR3 DNA: TGTGCCAGCAGCCCACAATGGACAGCCTATGGCTACACCTTC.

The chain has TRBV5-6 and TRBJ2-2; TRBD1 matches 7 bases. The CDR3 consists of 15 residues. Per germline, CDR1 SGHDT and CDR2 YYEEEE. After removal of 5 bases from V and 6 bases from J, the junction contained 10 bases not matched to a gene. The CDR3 bases are TGTGCCAGCAGACTGGGATTAACAGGGGCCGGGGAGCTGTTTTTT. Translating it yields CASRLGLTGAGELFF. Full variable domain (rest looked up from reference TRBV5-6 and TRBJ2-2): DAGVTQSPTHLIKTRGQQVTLRCSPKSGHDTVSWYQQALGQGPQFIFQYYEEEERQRGNFPDRFSGHQFPNYSSELNVNALLLGDSALYLCASRLGLTGAGELFFGEGSRLTVL.

V is TRBV5-6 and J is TRBJ2-7; 10 bases map to TRBD1. The CDR3 is made up of 14 amino acids. Trimming at V came to 6 bases and at J to 5 bases, leaving 8 bases not matched to a gene. The V gene's germline CDR1 is SGHDT and CDR2 YYEEEE. The DNA of the CDR3 is TGTGCCAGCACCCTCGGGACAGGGGATAACGAGCAGTACTTC. It specifies CASTLGTGDNEQYF.

The gene calls are TRBV18 and TRBJ2-1, with D possibly matching TRBD2 (5 bases). CDR1 and CDR2 from the germline V gene are KGHSH and LQKENI. The CDR3 length is 15 residues. The V and J ends lost 1 base and 3 bases respectively, with 10 bases between them. The CDR3 loop is CASSPQEDGYNEQFF. The CDR3 bases are TGTGCCAGCTCACCACAGGAGGACGGCTACAATGAGCAGTTCTTC. Together with reference TRBV18 and TRBJ2-1, the CDR3 gives the full variable domain: NAGVMQNPRHLVRRRGQEARLRCSPMKGHSHVYWYRQLPEEGLKFMVYLQKENIIDESGMPKERFSAEFPKEGPSILRIQQVVRGDSAAYFCASSPQEDGYNEQFFGPGTRLTVL.